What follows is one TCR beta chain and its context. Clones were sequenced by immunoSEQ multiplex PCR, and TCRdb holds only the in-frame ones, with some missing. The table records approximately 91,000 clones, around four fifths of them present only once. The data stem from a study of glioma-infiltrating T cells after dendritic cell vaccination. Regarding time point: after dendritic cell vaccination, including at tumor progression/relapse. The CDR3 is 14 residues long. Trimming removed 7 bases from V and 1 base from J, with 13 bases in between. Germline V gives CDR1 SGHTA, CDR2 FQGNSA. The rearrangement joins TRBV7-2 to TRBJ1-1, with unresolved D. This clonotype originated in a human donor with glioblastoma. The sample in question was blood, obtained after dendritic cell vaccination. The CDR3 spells CASTLGLANTEAFF. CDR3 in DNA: TGTGCCAGCACGCTTGGTCTGGCGAACACTGAAGCTTTCTTT.